One sample yielded the 30 T cell receptor beta chains listed below, sequenced in a study of T-cell memory formation after mild COVID-19. MiXCR, run by TCRdb on the 5' RACE reads, gives a single entry per CDR3 protein. The profile shows some 340,000 distinct CDR3 sequences, over 10% of them singletons. The sequenced sample was PBMCs or a T cell subset sorted from them (not recorded which). These receptors were obtained from a man aged 18 to 35 who had mild COVID-19 (a few samples of this study predate the infection). Cell type and time point are not known.

The chain has TRBV7-9 and TRBJ1-2; the match to TRBD1 covers 7 bases. Germline V gene sequence: CDR1 SEHNR, CDR2 FQNEAQ (reference sequence). This CDR3 comprises 16 residues. The V and J ends lost 5 bases and 5 bases, in that order; junction bases with no gene match: 14. CDR3 coding DNA: TGTGCCAGCAGCATCAGGGACGGACAGGACGCATATGGCTACACCTTC. Its translation: CASSIRDGQDAYGYTF.

The chain carries TRBV7-6 and TRBJ2-1; D possibly corresponds to TRBD2 (6 bases). Per the germline V gene, CDR1 is SGHVS and CDR2 is FNYEAQ. The CDR3 loop spans 18 amino acids. V dropped 1 base and J dropped 1 base, with 17 bases sitting between them. The CDR3 region has the DNA TGTGCCAGCAGCTTAGGTAGGACTATTCATGGGTCCTACAATGAGCAGTTCTTC. It translates to CASSLGRTIHGSYNEQFF.

This clonotype showed up just a few times. V is TRBV6-5 and J is TRBJ2-2; 7 nucleotides agree with TRBD2. Germline V gene data show CDR1 as MNHEY and CDR2 as SVGAGI. This CDR3 has 13 residues. V lost 5 bases and J lost 7; bases outside the gene matches: 4. CDR3 protein: CASSPSGGGELFF. Written as DNA, the CDR3 is TGTGCCAGCAGTCCGTCGGGGGGCGGGGAGCTGTTTTTT.

The chain carries TRBV12-3 or TRBV12-4 and TRBJ1-2, with D perhaps matching TRBD1 (6 bases). V lost 2 bases and J lost 7, with 11 bases in between. The CDR3 totals 13 residues. CDR3 in amino acids: CASSLRGDPGYTF. Written as DNA, the CDR3 is TGTGCCAGCAGTTTAAGGGGGGATCCTGGCTACACCTTC.

This clonotype has only a few counts. This rearrangement joins TRBV29-1 to TRBJ1-2; no clear D. Germline CDR1 is SQVTM and CDR2 is ANQGSEA. The CDR3 runs 12 residues. Trimming took 6 bases from V and 6 from J, leaving 14 bases between them. The CDR3: CSVFPLFNGYTF. The CDR3 DNA reads TGCAGCGTCTTCCCTCTGTTCAATGGCTACACCTTC.

The J gene is TRBJ2-1, the V gene TRBV4-1; 9 bases agree with TRBD2. The V gene's germline CDR1 is MGHRA and CDR2 YSYEKL. This CDR3 has 19 residues. Trimming removed 1 base from V and 9 bases from J; junction bases left unmatched: 19. The CDR3 bases are TGCGCCAGCAGCCAAGCAATGCCTAGCGGGAATATTTTGCTTAGTGAGCAGTTCTTC. Protein product: CASSQAMPSGNILLSEQFF.

This clonotype came up many times. The chain carries TRBV6-2 or TRBV6-3 and TRBJ2-2; D is ambiguous. This CDR3 has 17 residues. The V end lost 7 bases, the J end lost 0 bases, and 18 bases lay between the germline ends. From germline, CDR1 is MNHEY and CDR2 SVGEGT. The CDR3 bases are TGTGCCAGCACCAACACCCGTGTTAACTCGAACACCGGGGAGCTGTTTTTT. Translating it yields CASTNTRVNSNTGELFF.

CDR3 coding DNA: TGTGCCAGCAGCTTATCTGGTGTTACGACCCAGTACTTC. It encodes CASSLSGVTTQYF. This rearrangement joins TRBV11-2 to TRBJ2-5; D call uncertain. The CDR3 loop spans 13 amino acids. The germline V gene encodes CDR1 SGHAT and CDR2 FQNNGV. V was trimmed by 2 bases and J by 7 bases, leaving 11 bases between them.

This chain joins TRBV5-1 and TRBJ1-1, with a weak D call TRBD1 (6 bases). V was clipped by 2 bases and J by 3 bases, with 11 bases between them. The length of the CDR3 is 14 residues. Germline CDR1 reads SGHRS; CDR2 reads YFSETQ. The CDR3: CASSLSGDDTEAFF. In DNA form, the CDR3 reads TGCGCCAGCAGCTTATCAGGGGATGACACTGAAGCTTTCTTT.

This clonotype has a handful of counts. J is TRBJ2-5 and V is TRBV5-1; D uncertain. V was pared by 4 bases and J by 0 bases, with 10 bases between. The CDR3 contains 14 residues. The germline V gene has CDR1 SGHRS and CDR2 YFSETQ. The CDR3 nucleotides are TGCGCCAGCAGCCCCCTCCCGGACCAAGAGACCCAGTACTTC. This translates into CASSPLPDQETQYF. The full variable domain, its missing parts supplied by reference TRBV5-1 and TRBJ2-5, is KAGVTQTPRYLIKTRGQQVTLSCSPISGHRSVSWYQQTPGQGLQFLFEYFSETQRNKGNFPGRFSGRQFSNSRSEMNVSTLELGDSALYLCASSPLPDQETQYFGPGTRLLVL.

V gene TRBV4-3 combines with J gene TRBJ2-7; 9 positions agree with TRBD2. V lost 1 base, J lost 7 bases, and 17 bases stayed unmatched. Germline V lookup: CDR1 LGHNA, CDR2 YSLEER. The CDR3 covers 18 residues. The DNA for the CDR3 is TGCGCCAGCAGCCAAGTCCCTCGGGGCGCGGGGGGGAGAGGGGAGCAGTACGTC. Translation gives CASSQVPRGAGGRGEQYV.

The chain joins TRBV7-9 to TRBJ1-2, with 7 bases aligning to TRBD1. The length of the CDR3 is 14 residues. V shed 3 bases and J 6 bases; nucleotides not matched to a gene: 7. Germline CDR1 is SEHNR and CDR2 is FQNEAQ (reference sequence). The CDR3 is CASSFRGGQDGYTF. Here the CDR3 DNA reads TGTGCCAGCAGCTTCAGGGGAGGACAGGATGGCTACACCTTC. Supplemented by reference TRBV7-9 and TRBJ1-2, the full variable domain reads DTGVSQNPRHKITKRGQNVTFRCDPISEHNRLYWYRQTLGQGPEFLTYFQNEAQLEKSRLLSDRFSAERPKGSFSTLEIQRTEQGDSAMYLCASSFRGGQDGYTFGSGTRLTVV.

The chain recombines TRBV20-1 with TRBJ1-5, with no clear D. Trimming shortened V by 0 bases and J by 7 bases, and 7 bases separated the two germline ends. In germline, CDR1 is DFQATT, CDR2 SNEGSKA (reference sequence). This CDR3 has 12 residues. CDR3 amino acids: CSAREAVQPQHF. The CDR3 DNA is TGCAGTGCTAGAGAGGCGGTCCAGCCCCAGCATTTT.

The V call is TRBV5-1, the J call TRBJ1-3; perhaps TRBD1 as D (5 bases). Germline assignment: CDR1 SGHRS and CDR2 YFSETQ. V dropped 3 bases and J dropped 1 base, with 14 bases sitting between them. The CDR3 sequence is 16 residues long. Here the CDR3 reads CASSYSGTESGNTIYF. The DNA of the CDR3 is TGCGCCAGCAGCTACTCCGGGACCGAATCTGGAAACACCATATATTTT. The full variable domain, completed using reference TRBV5-1 and TRBJ1-3, is KAGVTQTPRYLIKTRGQQVTLSCSPISGHRSVSWYQQTPGQGLQFLFEYFSETQRNKGNFPGRFSGRQFSNSRSEMNVSTLELGDSALYLCASSYSGTESGNTIYFGEGSWLTVV.

This chain joins TRBV5-1 and TRBJ1-1; D gene unclear. V shed 0 bases and J shed 0 bases, with 6 bases lying between them. The CDR3 consists of 14 residues. Germline CDR1 SGHRS, CDR2 YFSETQ. The CDR3 loop reads CASSLASLNTEAFF. The CDR3 DNA reads TGCGCCAGCAGCTTGGCTTCCCTGAACACTGAAGCTTTCTTT.

This clonotype came up many times. V and J are TRBV5-1 and TRBJ2-3, with TRBD2 identical over 8 bases. CDR3 length: 14 amino acids. CDR1 is SGHRS and CDR2 is YFSETQ in the germline V gene. The ends lost 3 bases at V and 4 bases at J; junction bases unmatched: 4. The CDR3 protein is CASSSMTSADTQYF. CDR3 DNA sequence: TGCGCCAGCAGCTCGATGACTAGCGCAGATACGCAGTATTTT.

This clonotype has only a few counts. This sequence joins TRBV19 and TRBJ1-1; D might be TRBD1 (6 bases). Germline V gene data show CDR1 as LNHDA and CDR2 as SQIVND (reference sequence). The V end lost 6 bases, the J end lost 4 bases, and 15 bases lay between the germline ends. This CDR3 is 14 amino acids long. DNA for the CDR3: TGTGCCAGTAGCGGACGGACAGAGGGCACTGAAGCTTTCTTT. Protein product: CASSGRTEGTEAFF. Full variable domain (outside the CDR3, taken from reference TRBV19 and TRBJ1-1): DGGITQSPKYLFRKEGQNVTLSCEQNLNHDAMYWYRQDPGQGLRLIYYSQIVNDFQKGDIAEGYSVSREKKESFPLTVTSAQKNPTAFYLCASSGRTEGTEAFFGQGTRLTVV.

This clonotype was seen at least ten times. The chain is built from TRBV4-3 and TRBJ2-1; a weak D match, TRBD1 (6 bases). V dropped 4 bases and J dropped 0 bases, with 19 bases sitting between them. CDR3 length: 18 amino acids. Per germline, CDR1 LGHNA and CDR2 YSLEER. CDR3 bases: TGCGCCAGCAGCCGGGACACTAGGGTCGGCCGCTCCTACAATGAGCAGTTCTTC. This translates into CASSRDTRVGRSYNEQFF.

This clonotype was found many times. The rearrangement links TRBV7-9 to TRBJ1-6; tentatively, D is TRBD1 (5 bases). This CDR3 comprises 17 residues. Deletions cut 4 bases from V and 6 bases from J, with 19 bases between. Germline V CDR1 and CDR2: SEHNR, FQNEAQ (reference sequence). CDR3 residues: CASSSLKFQGINSPLHF. CDR3 DNA: TGTGCCAGCAGCTCACTCAAATTCCAGGGTATTAATTCACCCCTCCACTTT.

This clonotype was picked up a small number of times. V gene TRBV4-3 combines with J gene TRBJ1-2; no reliable D call. Per the germline V gene, CDR1 is LGHNA and CDR2 is YSLEER. The CDR3 covers 13 residues. V lost 0 bases and J lost 8, with 10 bases in between. The CDR3, as DNA: TGCGCCAGCAGCCAAGAACCAGGTCAAGGCTACACCTTC. The encoded protein is CASSQEPGQGYTF.

Only a few counts were recorded for this clonotype. The rearrangement uses TRBV19 and TRBJ1-5; D is unresolved. CDR3 length: 15 amino acids. CDR1 and CDR2 (germline): LNHDA, SQIVND (reference sequence). V lost 3 bases to trimming and J lost 0 bases, with 9 bases between them. The CDR3 reads CASSIPENSNQPQHF. The CDR3 DNA is TGTGCCAGTAGTATCCCCGAGAATAGCAATCAGCCCCAGCATTTT. Complete variable domain (other parts from reference TRBV19 and TRBJ1-5): DGGITQSPKYLFRKEGQNVTLSCEQNLNHDAMYWYRQDPGQGLRLIYYSQIVNDFQKGDIAEGYSVSREKKESFPLTVTSAQKNPTAFYLCASSIPENSNQPQHFGDGTRLSIL.

The chain is built from TRBV25-1 and TRBJ2-5; 9 bases map to TRBD1. V trimming: 0 bases; J trimming: 2 bases; junction bases outside the gene matches: 1. Germline V CDR1 and CDR2: MGHDK, SYGVNS. The CDR3 has 15 amino acids. The CDR3 sequence: CASSEYGTGQETQYF. In DNA form, the CDR3 reads TGTGCCAGCAGTGAATACGGGACAGGGCAAGAGACCCAGTACTTC. Full variable domain (missing parts from reference TRBV25-1 and TRBJ2-5): EADIYQTPRYLVIGTGKKITLECSQTMGHDKMYWYQQDPGMELHLIHYSYGVNSTEKGDLSSESTVSRIRTEHFPLTLESARPSHTSQYLCASSEYGTGQETQYFGPGTRLLVL.

This clonotype appeared many times. The CDR3 here is CASSLSGVDTGELFF. CDR3 bases: TGTGCCAGCAGCTTATCCGGGGTGGACACCGGGGAGCTGTTTTTT. The V and J genes are TRBV7-2 and TRBJ2-2; maybe TRBD2 (5 bases). The CDR3 has 15 amino acids. Germline assignment: CDR1 SGHTA and CDR2 FQGNSA. The germline V and J ends were trimmed by 2 bases and 3 bases, with 10 bases remaining between them.

This clonotype was counted between two and nine times. J is TRBJ1-1 and V is TRBV5-1; 7 nucleotides align to TRBD1. The CDR3 covers 14 residues. The V segment lost 4 bases and the J segment 6 bases; nucleotides outside the gene matches: 9. Germline lookup yields CDR1 SGHRS and CDR2 YFSETQ. CDR3 in amino acids: CASSIGGAEPEAFF. The CDR3 DNA reads as TGCGCCAGCAGCATAGGGGGCGCCGAACCTGAAGCTTTCTTT.

This clonotype has a handful of counts. J is TRBJ1-2 and V is TRBV7-3; D unresolved. V was pared by 0 bases and J by 6 bases, with 8 bases between. The CDR3 totals 13 residues. CDR1 and CDR2 from the germline V gene are SGHTA and FQGTGA. Here the CDR3 reads CASSLTSSHGYTF. The CDR3 nucleotides are TGTGCCAGCAGCTTAACCTCGTCACATGGCTACACCTTC. Full variable domain (outside the CDR3, taken from reference TRBV7-3 and TRBJ1-2): GAGVSQTPSNKVTEKGKYVELRCDPISGHTALYWYRQSLGQGPEFLIYFQGTGAADDSGLPNDRFFAVRPEGSVSTLKIQRTERGDSAVYLCASSLTSSHGYTFGSGTRLTVV.

The chain is built from TRBV13 and TRBJ2-7; 7 bases align to TRBD1. This CDR3 region has 14 residues. Germline CDR1 and CDR2: PRHDT and FYEKMQ (reference sequence). J gave up 0 bases and V 5 bases, and 4 bases lay outside the gene matches. This CDR3 is CASSGRDSSYEQYV. CDR3 bases: TGTGCCAGCAGCGGACGGGACAGCTCCTACGAGCAGTACGTC.

The table lists this clonotype with a few counts. The V and J genes are TRBV7-2 and TRBJ2-5; D not resolved. Germline CDR1 SGHTA, CDR2 FQGNSA. CDR3 length equals 14 residues. The ends were cut back, 5 bases at V and 1 base at J, with 11 bases in the middle. CDR3 sequence: CASSRRHGQETQYF. The CDR3 DNA follows: TGTGCCAGCAGCCGAAGACACGGCCAAGAGACCCAGTACTTC.

The chain links TRBV20-1 to TRBJ2-3; unclear D gene. Germline-derived CDR1 and CDR2 are DFQATT and SNEGSKA (reference sequence). The CDR3 has 11 residues. V was clipped by 1 base and J by 6 bases, with 5 bases between them. Written as DNA, the CDR3 is TGCAGTGCTAGAGGAGAGGATACGCAGTATTTT. This codes for CSARGEDTQYF.

This clonotype was seen only a few times. The chain links TRBV6-5 to TRBJ2-5; no clear D. The CDR3 spans 13 residues. Germline CDR1 is MNHEY and CDR2 is SVGAGI. V was shortened by 3 bases and J by 5 bases, with 10 bases between the two germline ends. CDR3 DNA: TGTGCCAGCAGTTATCTAGGAGCGGAGACCCAGTACTTC. Translating gives CASSYLGAETQYF.

This clonotype was detected only a few times. The chain recombines TRBV5-1 with TRBJ1-6; tentative D call: TRBD1 (5 bases). Germline CDR1 is SGHRS and CDR2 is YFSETQ. Between the trimmed V and J ends, which lost 4 bases and 4 bases, there was a span of 9 bases. The CDR3 extends over 14 amino acids. The CDR3 DNA sequence: TGCGCCAGCAGCCGGGACGGTTATAATTCACCCCTCCACTTT. Its protein product is CASSRDGYNSPLHF.